This record looks at one T cell receptor beta chain sequence and its context. Here immunoSEQ multiplex PCR was the method, and the copy in TCRdb shows in-frame clones only, minus some. The repertoire holds 80,000 to 100,000 clones, about 80% seen once, with around 19% in the top ten. This sample is part of a study of blood T cell repertoires in COVID-19. Study in general: COVID-19 samples collected from the United States, Italy and Spain covered acute and convalescent phases. The cDNA or gDNA used as material had been derived from T cells, B-cell-depleted T cells, or PBMCs.

The CDR3 has 15 amino acids. V was cut by 3 bases and J by 5 bases, with 16 bases left in between. Germline values: CDR1 SGHVS, CDR2 FNYEAQ. The J gene is TRBJ2-5, the V gene TRBV7-6; possible D gene TRBD1, 5 bases. Sequencing was done on a sample of peripheral blood. This clonotype was obtained from a human donor in a cohort sampled during active COVID-19. The CDR3 bases are TGTGCCAGCAGCTTGGGGCTGGGGCGGTCGGAGACCCAGTACTTC. The encoded protein is CASSLGLGRSETQYF.